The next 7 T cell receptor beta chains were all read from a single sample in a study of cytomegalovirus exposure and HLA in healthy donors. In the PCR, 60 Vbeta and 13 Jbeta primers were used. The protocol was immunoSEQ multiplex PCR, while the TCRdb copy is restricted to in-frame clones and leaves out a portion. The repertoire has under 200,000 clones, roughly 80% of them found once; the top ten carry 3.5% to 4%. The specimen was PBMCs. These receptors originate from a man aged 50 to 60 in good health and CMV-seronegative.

The CDR3 loop is CASSDQRGGSYEQYF. As DNA, the CDR3 is TGTGCCAGCAGTGATCAGCGGGGTGGTTCCTACGAGCAGTACTTC. V usage is TRBV7-9 and J usage is TRBJ2-7, with 7 bases aligning to TRBD2. The germline V gene has CDR1 SEHNR and CDR2 FQNEAQ (reference sequence). The CDR3 covers 15 residues. V lost 6 bases, J lost 1 base, and 9 bases stayed unmatched.

The CDR3 sequence: CASSRGNRDRSSYEQYF. The DNA for the CDR3 is TGCGCCAGCAGCCGGGGCAACCGGGACAGAAGCTCCTACGAGCAGTACTTC. The chain links TRBV4-1 to TRBJ2-7; 7 nucleotides match TRBD1. The CDR3 is 17 amino acids. Losses at the gene ends were 4 bases for V and 0 bases for J; bases not matched to a gene: 12. Per the germline V gene, CDR1 is MGHRA and CDR2 is YSYEKL.

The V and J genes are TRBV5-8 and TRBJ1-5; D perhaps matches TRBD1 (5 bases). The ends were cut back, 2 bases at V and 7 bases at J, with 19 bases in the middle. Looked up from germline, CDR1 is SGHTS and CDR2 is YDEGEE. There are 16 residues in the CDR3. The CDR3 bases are TGTGCCAGCAGCTTCGGGGACTTTTCCCCTACCCAGCCCCAGCATTTT. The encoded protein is CASSFGDFSPTQPQHF.

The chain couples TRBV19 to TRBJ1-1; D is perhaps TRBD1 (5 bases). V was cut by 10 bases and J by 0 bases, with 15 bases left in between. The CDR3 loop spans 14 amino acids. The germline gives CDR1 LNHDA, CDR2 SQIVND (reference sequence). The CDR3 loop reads CATWGGVMNTEAFF. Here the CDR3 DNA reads TGTGCCACCTGGGGGGGGGTAATGAACACTGAAGCTTTCTTT.

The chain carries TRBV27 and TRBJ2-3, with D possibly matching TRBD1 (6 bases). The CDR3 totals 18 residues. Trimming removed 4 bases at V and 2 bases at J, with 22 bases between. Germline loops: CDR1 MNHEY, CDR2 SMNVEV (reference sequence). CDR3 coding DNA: TGTGCCAGCAGTTCAAGCCCGTACAGGGCTCGGACCACAGATACGCAGTATTTT. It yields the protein CASSSSPYRARTTDTQYF.

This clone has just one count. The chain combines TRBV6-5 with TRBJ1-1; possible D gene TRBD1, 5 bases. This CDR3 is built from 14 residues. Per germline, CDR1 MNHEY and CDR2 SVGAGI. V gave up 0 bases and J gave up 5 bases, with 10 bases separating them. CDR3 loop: CASSYSKGETEAFF. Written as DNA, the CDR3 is TGTGCCAGCAGTTACTCGAAAGGGGAAACTGAAGCTTTCTTT.

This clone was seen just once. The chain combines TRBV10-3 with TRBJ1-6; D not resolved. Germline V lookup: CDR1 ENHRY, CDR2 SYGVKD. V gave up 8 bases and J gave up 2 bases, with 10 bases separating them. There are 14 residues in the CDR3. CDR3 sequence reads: CAIGPGTYNSPLHF. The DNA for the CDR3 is TGTGCCATCGGTCCCGGGACCTATAATTCACCCCTCCACTTT.